These T cell receptor beta chains were read from a single sample in a study of regulatory T cells in long-lasting Graves disease. TCRdb analysed the multiplex PCR reads with MiXCR anew, one entry per CDR3 protein. Of approximately 230,000 distinct CDR3 sequences in the sample, around 20% were seen once. The specimen was peripheral blood mononuclear cells (PBMCs), collected at new diagnosis, from a patient treated with antithyroid drugs. Every receptor here comes from a female donor with Graves disease. The CDR3 runs from the conserved cysteine through the conserved F or W.

CDR3aa | j_gene | v_gene | len
CASSSTGGEKLFF | TRBJ1-4 | TRBV7-9 | 13
CASSQYNNEQFF | TRBJ2-1 | TRBV3-1 | 12
CASSPRLLAKNIHYF | TRBJ2-4 | TRBV7-9 | 15
CASSQTGEFEETQYF | TRBJ2-5 | TRBV3-1 | 15
CASSVADERSYEQYF | TRBJ2-7 | TRBV9 | 15
CGSSPDGYSGNTISF | TRBJ1-3 | TRBV27 | 15
CASSSFSGRALEQYF | TRBJ2-7 | TRBV7-2 | 15
CASSLMALETDTQYF | TRBJ2-3 | TRBV5-8 | 15
CASSEVGVSNSGANVLTF | TRBJ2-6 | TRBV6-1 | 18
CASSLRGSGLAKNIQYF | TRBJ2-4 | TRBV28 | 17
CASSVWADSPLHF | TRBJ1-6 | TRBV19 | 13
CASRMNHNEQFF | TRBJ2-1 | TRBV19 | 12
CASSESGVAEAFF | TRBJ1-1 | TRBV10-1 | 13
CASSPGTGESREQYF | TRBJ2-7 | TRBV6-1 | 15
CASSPRQGRGQETQYF | TRBJ2-5 | TRBV19 | 16
CASSLDRAGYTF | TRBJ1-2 | TRBV7-2 | 12
CSAGGGSAEAFF | TRBJ1-1 | TRBV20-1 | 12
CASSHQPRPTNEKLFF | TRBJ1-4 | TRBV4-3 | 16
CASSRFRETGGNEQFF | TRBJ2-1 | TRBV11-3 | 16
CASSLTSGEWDTQYF | TRBJ2-3 | TRBV19 | 15
CASKPGQLYEQYF | TRBJ2-7 | TRBV10-2 | 13
CASSQDRRYSGANVLTF | TRBJ2-6 | TRBV3-1 | 17
CASRQGIFRNTEAFF | TRBJ1-1 | TRBV10-2 | 15